This T cell receptor (beta chain) derives from a study of blood T cell repertoires in COVID-19. Some clones are missing from TCRdb's copy, which holds only in-frame ones; the method was immunoSEQ multiplex PCR. The sample carries more than 80,000 clones, roughly 78% recorded once. This CDR3 comprises 16 residues. Per the germline V gene, CDR1 is SGHRS and CDR2 is YFSETQ. Trimming took 2 bases from V and 3 from J; bases not matched to a gene: 5. The chain uses TRBV5-1 and TRBJ2-2; 9 bases are shared with TRBD1. The receptor was isolated from a man in his fifties or sixties with active or convalescent COVID-19. The material sequenced was peripheral blood. For the CDR3, the DNA is TGCGCCAGCAGCTTTCGCGGACAGGGGTACACCGGGGAGCTGTTTTTT. This encodes CASSFRGQGYTGELFF.